These T cell receptor beta chains were read from a single sample in a study of cytomegalovirus exposure and HLA in healthy donors. Measured with immunoSEQ multiplex PCR; TCRdb has only the in-frame clones, and not every one. This table has about 160,000 clones, around nine tenths appearing once. Sequenced input: PBMCs. All receptors come from a woman under 40 in good health and CMV-seronegative. CDR3s include the opening cysteine and the closing phenylalanine or tryptophan. D genes are given only for firm matches. A clone size is listed for some rows: how often the clone was seen (once, few, many), or a class if it is expanded.

J | length | D | size | V | CDR3 | DNA
TRBJ1-1 | 16 | TRBD1 | . | TRBV2 | CASSAPPDRADTEAFF | TGTGCCAGCAGCGCCCCACCGGACAGGGCGGACACTGAAGCTTTCTTT
TRBJ1-5 | 17 | TRBD1 | . | TRBV7-8 | CASSHVNRGRRDQPQHF | TGTGCCAGCAGCCATGTCAACAGGGGGCGGCGAGATCAGCCCCAGCATTTT
TRBJ2-5 | 15 | . | . | TRBV5-4 | CASSLTAGLQETQYF | TGTGCCAGCAGCTTGACGGCAGGACTCCAAGAGACCCAGTACTTC
TRBJ1-2 | 13 | TRBD1 | . | TRBV6-1 | CACGQGASYGYTF | TGTGCCTGCGGACAGGGGGCGTCCTATGGCTACACCTTC
TRBJ2-7 | 13 | . | few | TRBV4-3 | CASSPSGSYEQYF | TGCGCCAGCAGCCCCTCAGGGTCCTACGAGCAGTACTTC
TRBJ2-3 | 15 | TRBD1 | . | TRBV10-1 | CASRSGQGSTDTQYF | TGCGCCAGCAGATCAGGACAGGGGAGCACAGATACGCAGTATTTT
TRBJ1-2 | 13 | . | once | TRBV30 | CAWSVLGNGGYTF | TGTGCCTGGAGTGTTCTAGGAAACGGTGGCTACACCTTC
TRBJ2-7 | 13 | . | . | TRBV6-5 | CASSYSELANVYF | TGTGCCAGCAGTTACTCGGAACTAGCCAATGTCTACTTC
TRBJ2-7 | 16 | . | . | TRBV6-1 | CASSEALDRRPYEQYF | TGTGCCAGCAGTGAAGCCCTTGACAGGCGGCCCTACGAGCAGTACTTC
TRBJ2-7 | 12 | . | . | TRBV10-3 | CAISERAYEQYF | TGTGCCATCAGTGAGAGAGCCTACGAGCAGTACTTC
TRBJ2-7 | 15 | . | once | TRBV7-9 | CASSFERQASYEQYF | TGTGCCAGCAGCTTCGAACGACAGGCTTCCTACGAGCAGTACTTC
TRBJ2-1 | 15 | . | . | TRBV5-8 | CARGRRGLSYNEQFF | TGTGCCAGAGGGAGGAGGGGACTCTCCTACAATGAGCAGTTCTTC
TRBJ1-5 | 15 | TRBD1 | . | TRBV6-1 | CASRGDRGRNQPQHF | TGTGCCAGCAGGGGGGACAGGGGGCGGAATCAGCCCCAGCATTTT
TRBJ2-1 | 16 | TRBD2 | . | TRBV9 | CASSGTSGGAYDEQFF | TGTGCCAGCAGCGGGACTAGCGGGGGGGCATACGATGAGCAGTTCTTC
TRBJ1-1 | 11 | TRBD1 | few | TRBV6-6 | CASGGTEKLFF | TGTGCCAGCGGGGGGACAGAAAAATTGTTCTTT
TRBJ2-7 | 15 | TRBD1 | . | TRBV19 | CASRIGTGANYEQYF | TGTGCCAGTAGAATAGGGACAGGGGCCAACTACGAGCAGTACTTC
TRBJ1-4 | 16 | . | . | TRBV28 | CASHPLAGPTNEKLFF | TGTGCCAGCCACCCTTTAGCGGGACCAACTAATGAAAAACTGTTTTTT
TRBJ1-1 | 15 | . | few | TRBV5-5 | CASSLEPRRETEAFF | TGTGCCAGCAGCTTGGAACCGCGGCGGGAGACTGAAGCTTTCTTT
TRBJ2-3 | 15 | TRBD2 | few | TRBV5-6 | CASRTSGSGTDTQYF | TGTGCCAGCAGGACTAGCGGGAGCGGCACAGATACGCAGTATTTT